The 26 T cell receptor beta chains given below trace back to one sample, sequenced in a study of graft-versus-host responses after intestinal transplantation. Profiling relied on immunoSEQ multiplex PCR, and the TCRdb table lists in-frame clones only, not all of them. The repertoire holds around 89,000 clones, about 90% seen once, with approximately 0.4% in the top ten. Their antigens are not known. The source material was unstimulated CD8+ T cells sorted from spleen or lymph node cells, sampled before transplant. These receptors all come from a human donor who was the organ donor for an intestinal transplant.

V and J are TRBV27 and TRBJ2-7, with D perhaps matching TRBD2 (5 bases). V dropped 3 bases and J dropped 3 bases, with 9 bases sitting between them. This CDR3 region has 13 residues. CDR1 is MNHEY, CDR2 SMNVEV, per germline (reference sequence). The CDR3 loop reads CASSLGASYEQYF. The CDR3 coding sequence is TGTGCCAGCAGTTTGGGAGCAAGCTACGAGCAGTACTTC.

J is TRBJ1-5 and V is TRBV7-9, with unresolved D. CDR3 length equals 14 residues. Trimming left V 1 base short and J 0 bases short, with 4 bases between. Germline-derived CDR1 and CDR2 are SEHNR and FQNEAQ (reference sequence). CDR3 nucleotides: TGTGCCAGCAGCTTAGTCAGTAGCAATCAGCCCCAGCATTTT. Amino acid sequence: CASSLVSSNQPQHF.

V gene TRBV27 combines with J gene TRBJ2-7; TRBD2 is a possible D gene (5 bases). Germline V CDR1 and CDR2: MNHEY, SMNVEV (reference sequence). Trimming took off 6 bases at V and 3 bases at J, with 12 bases between the two ends. The CDR3 covers 13 residues. CDR3 sequence reads: CASRGDTIYEQYF. The CDR3, as DNA: TGTGCCAGCAGGGGAGACACCATCTACGAGCAGTACTTC.

J is TRBJ1-1 and V is TRBV7-9; D call uncertain. The CDR3 runs 14 residues. The germline V gene has CDR1 SEHNR and CDR2 FQNEAQ (reference sequence). The germline V and J ends were trimmed by 2 bases and 1 base, with 8 bases remaining between them. The CDR3 DNA is TGTGCCAGCAGCTTAAGCGAGGGGAACACTGAAGCTTTCTTT. It is translated as CASSLSEGNTEAFF.

This clone has only one observation. The chain carries TRBV27 and TRBJ2-7; the match to TRBD1 covers 7 bases. Germline V gene lookup returns CDR1 MNHEY and CDR2 SMNVEV (reference sequence). CDR3 size: 16 residues. V shed 0 bases, J shed 2 bases, and the junction held 7 bases outside the gene matches. The CDR3 DNA reads as TGTGCCAGCAGTTTATCCGCCGGGGACAGACCCTACGAGCAGTACTTC. Translation: CASSLSAGDRPYEQYF.

To note about this clone: The same CDR3 can be traced to other DNA sequences in this sample. The rearrangement joins TRBV27 to TRBJ2-7; unclear D gene. Germline V CDR1 and CDR2: MNHEY, SMNVEV (reference sequence). The CDR3 length is 13 residues. The ends were cut back, 2 bases at V and 0 bases at J, with 5 bases in the middle. The CDR3: CASSLGGSYEQYF. CDR3 nucleotides: TGTGCCAGCAGTTTAGGCGGCTCCTACGAGCAGTACTTC.

CDR3 sequence reads: CASRLPGKETQYF. The CDR3 DNA sequence: TGTGCCAGCAGGCTCCCGGGAAAAGAGACCCAGTACTTC. The chain recombines TRBV7-9 with TRBJ2-5; a possible D gene is TRBD2 (5 bases). V was clipped by 6 bases and J by 3 bases, with 11 bases between them. CDR1 is SEHNR, CDR2 FQNEAQ, per germline (reference sequence). There are 13 residues in the CDR3.

The rearrangement uses TRBV4-2 and TRBJ2-4; 8 bases map to TRBD1. The germline V gene has CDR1 LGHNA and CDR2 YNFKEQ. With V trimmed by 3 bases and J by 0 bases, 7 bases remained unmatched. The length of the CDR3 is 17 residues. The CDR3 DNA sequence: TGTGCCAGCAGCCATCTCTACAGGGGGAGAGCCAAAAACATTCAGTACTTC. Translation gives CASSHLYRGRAKNIQYF.

The CDR3 coding sequence is TGTGCCAGCAGTGAAAATGGGCTAGCTCGGGAGACCCAGTACTTC. It codes for CASSENGLARETQYF. The gene calls are TRBV2 and TRBJ2-5; D is possibly TRBD2 (5 bases). This CDR3 region has 15 residues. Germline-derived CDR1 and CDR2 are SNHLY and FYNNEI. Trimming shortened V by 2 bases and J by 5 bases, and 15 bases separated the two germline ends.

This chain links TRBV15 with TRBJ1-5; 8 nucleotides match TRBD1. The CDR3 covers 16 residues. CDR1 is LNHNV, CDR2 YYDKDF, per germline (reference sequence). Trimming removed 4 bases from V and 6 bases from J; junction bases left unmatched: 11. The CDR3 DNA reads TGTGCCACCAGCACAGGGGGCGATTCCCTCACTCAGCCCCAGCATTTT. Protein product: CATSTGGDSLTQPQHF.

The chain combines TRBV29-1 with TRBJ1-2; D perhaps matches TRBD1 (6 bases). This CDR3 is 12 amino acids long. Germline lookup yields CDR1 SQVTM and CDR2 ANQGSEA. The V end was cut by 5 bases, the J end by 3 bases, with 10 bases between. The CDR3: CSVIGQHYGYTF. The CDR3 nucleotides are TGCAGCGTTATCGGACAGCACTATGGCTACACCTTC.

The chain combines TRBV7-2 with TRBJ2-7; 10 bases are a match to TRBD1. In germline, CDR1 is SGHTA, CDR2 FQGNSA. Germline trimming cut 6 bases from V and 4 bases from J; bases unmatched to any gene: 9. The length of the CDR3 is 15 residues. The CDR3 DNA reads as TGTGCCAGCAGTCAAACTGACAGGGGGCGATACGAGCAGTACTTC. It translates to CASSQTDRGRYEQYF.

The chain carries TRBV11-3 and TRBJ2-1; D unresolved. V was cut by 1 base and J by 6 bases, with 13 bases left in between. From germline, CDR1 is SGHNT and CDR2 YENEEA. The CDR3 extends over 15 amino acids. In DNA, the CDR3 is TGTGCCAGCAGCTTAGCGGTCGCGTATGTCAATGAGCAGTTCTTC. Translation: CASSLAVAYVNEQFF.

This chain links TRBV4-3 with TRBJ2-1, with a tentative D call TRBD1 (7 bases). The V end lost 2 bases, the J end lost 6 bases, and 14 bases lay between the germline ends. Germline V CDR1 and CDR2: LGHNA, YSLEER. This CDR3 region has 15 residues. The CDR3 DNA reads as TGCGCCAGCAGCCAATGGACCCAGGGGGGCAATGAGCAGTTCTTC. Translating gives CASSQWTQGGNEQFF.

The V call is TRBV19, the J call TRBJ2-1; TRBD2 matches 13 bases. V shed 3 bases, J shed 1 base, and the junction held 9 bases outside the gene matches. CDR1 and CDR2 from the germline V gene are LNHDA and SQIVND (reference sequence). The CDR3 is 19 amino acids. The CDR3 is CASSIVLAGGRISYNEQFF. For the CDR3, the DNA is TGTGCCAGTAGTATTGTACTAGCGGGGGGGCGTATATCCTACAATGAGCAGTTCTTC.

The J gene is TRBJ2-5, the V gene TRBV27; maybe TRBD1 (6 bases). V dropped 0 bases and J dropped 0 bases, with 11 bases sitting between them. The CDR3 covers 16 residues. Germline CDR1 MNHEY, CDR2 SMNVEV (reference sequence). The CDR3 DNA is TGTGCCAGCAGTTTATCGGGGGCGGGCTACCAAGAGACCCAGTACTTC. Amino acids: CASSLSGAGYQETQYF.

This clone has more than one count but fewer than ten. The rearrangement uses TRBV6-4 and TRBJ2-5; D unresolved. This CDR3 contains 14 residues. Between the trimmed V and J ends, which lost 7 bases and 2 bases, there was a span of 14 bases. Germline lookup yields CDR1 MRHNA and CDR2 SNTAGT. CDR3 sequence: CASKGTAEQETQYF. The DNA of the CDR3 is TGTGCCAGCAAAGGTACAGCCGAACAAGAGACCCAGTACTTC.

The genes are TRBV28 and TRBJ1-5; TRBD1 is a possible D gene (6 bases). This CDR3 region has 16 residues. Germline assignment: CDR1 MDHEN and CDR2 SYDVKM. V was clipped by 3 bases and J by 2 bases, with 14 bases between them. CDR3 bases: TGTGCCAGCAGTTTGGGCAGGGGTGTTGGCAATCAGCCCCAGCATTTT. This gives the protein CASSLGRGVGNQPQHF.

This chain joins TRBV19 and TRBJ1-5; D perhaps matches TRBD1 (6 bases). Germline loops: CDR1 LNHDA, CDR2 SQIVND (reference sequence). With 5 bases removed from V and 5 bases from J, the gap between germline ends came to 16 bases. CDR3 size: 15 residues. The CDR3 reads CASSGDRTGYQPQHF. The DNA of the CDR3 is TGTGCCAGTAGTGGAGACCGAACAGGGTATCAGCCCCAGCATTTT.

About this clone: Within the sample, other DNA sequences also encode this same CDR3. The chain carries TRBV6-5 and TRBJ2-7; 9 nucleotides match TRBD2. V lost 6 bases to trimming and J lost 5 bases; unmatched junction nucleotides: 11. The CDR3 spans 15 residues. The V gene's germline CDR1 is MNHEY and CDR2 SVGAGI. This chain's CDR3 is CASSPTGLARHEQYF. Written as DNA, the CDR3 is TGTGCCAGCAGCCCGACGGGACTAGCTAGGCACGAGCAGTACTTC.

This rearrangement joins TRBV19 to TRBJ1-4, with TRBD1 matching over 8 bases. The junction had 10 bases not matched to a gene; V was cut back by 5 bases and J by 8 bases. The CDR3 runs 15 residues. Germline V gene sequence: CDR1 LNHDA, CDR2 SQIVND (reference sequence). The CDR3 DNA follows: TGTGCCAGTAGTCTCGACAGGGGAAAAGTGGAAAAACTGTTTTTT. It encodes CASSLDRGKVEKLFF.

The rearrangement uses TRBV11-2 and TRBJ2-7; 7 bases map to TRBD1. Germline values: CDR1 SGHAT, CDR2 FQNNGV. The length of the CDR3 is 15 residues. The V gene end was trimmed by 2 bases and the J gene end by 0 bases; junction bases not matched to a gene: 4. In DNA form, the CDR3 reads TGTGCCAGCAGCTTACACGCAGGGGGCTCCTACGAGCAGTACTTC. This translates into CASSLHAGGSYEQYF.

The chain links TRBV5-6 to TRBJ2-3; D possibly corresponds to TRBD2 (5 bases). Trimming left V 0 bases short and J 5 bases short, with 16 bases between. Germline loops: CDR1 SGHDT, CDR2 YYEEEE. This CDR3 has 16 residues. The DNA for the CDR3 is TGTGCCAGCAGCTTGGGCTCAGGAGCCGGAGGAGATACGCAGTATTTT. It encodes CASSLGSGAGGDTQYF.

The chain carries TRBV4-1 and TRBJ1-2; D is uncertain. This CDR3 region has 15 residues. With 1 base removed from V and 4 bases from J, the gap between germline ends came to 13 bases. The V gene's germline CDR1 is MGHRA and CDR2 YSYEKL. The CDR3 nucleotides are TGCGCCAGCAGCCAAGCTCCAGGAAGCGGCTATGGCTACACCTTC. This gives the protein CASSQAPGSGYGYTF.

The count of this clone is one. The V and J genes are TRBV7-8 and TRBJ2-1, with D perhaps TRBD1 (5 bases). Trimming removed 1 base from V and 1 base from J, with 11 bases in between. The CDR3 has 16 residues. The germline V gene has CDR1 SGHVS and CDR2 FQNEAQ. CDR3 loop: CASSLVVTASYNEQFF. The DNA of the CDR3 is TGTGCCAGCAGCTTAGTAGTGACAGCATCCTACAATGAGCAGTTCTTC.

The gene calls are TRBV19 and TRBJ1-6; D gene ambiguous. The CDR3 has 14 residues. Germline CDR1 is LNHDA and CDR2 is SQIVND (reference sequence). V lost 2 bases and J lost 10, with 12 bases in between. In DNA, the CDR3 is TGTGCCAGTAGTATAAGGACTCGCGACTCACCCCTCCACTTT. It yields the protein CASSIRTRDSPLHF. Full variable domain (remainder filled in from reference TRBV19 and TRBJ1-6): DGGITQSPKYLFRKEGQNVTLSCEQNLNHDAMYWYRQDPGQGLRLIYYSQIVNDFQKGDIAEGYSVSREKKESFPLTVTSAQKNPTAFYLCASSIRTRDSPLHFGNGTRLTVT.